The clone carrying this T cell receptor (beta chain) appeared a single time. What it recognizes is unknown. Treatment described: oral pan-JAK inhibitor, 5-10 mg twice daily. This specimen belongs to a study of CD8+ T cells in alopecia areata. Findings of the study overall: Expanded CD8+ clones among the top 100, as well as scalp clonality, were significantly decreased by tofacitinib. There were also resident alphabeta T cells of normal skin sequenced in scalp samples.

The sequencing template was cDNA reverse transcribed from extracted RNA. Using immunoSEQ multiplex PCR, the repertoire was profiled, and TCRdb retains in-frame clones only, with some absent. The sample lists 110,000 or so clones, roughly 63% seen once, with 25% to 30% in the top ten. The clonotype was recovered from a human donor with alopecia areata. Sequences were derived from CD8+ T cells sorted from blood, sampled at week 4, from a patient treated with tofacitinib.

The CDR3 protein is CASSDKATGDSPLHF. The CDR3 bases are TGTGCCAGCAGTGACAAAGCCACAGGGGACTCACCCCTCCACTTT. This rearrangement joins TRBV6-4 to TRBJ1-6, with 7 positions matching TRBD1. The CDR3 is 15 residues long. CDR1 and CDR2 from the germline V gene are MRHNA and SNTAGT. Losses at the gene ends were 2 bases for V and 10 bases for J; bases not matched to a gene: 8.